This TCR beta chain was retrieved from a study of identical twins. Through template switching, a universal primer site was introduced, and the cDNA contained unique molecular identifiers. TCRdb passed the 5' RACE reads through MiXCR, listing each CDR3 protein once. The table has 450,000 to 650,000 distinct CDR3 sequences, roughly 15% seen once. This clonotype has more than one count but fewer than ten. Its specificity is unknown. Per the germline V gene, CDR1 is SEHNR and CDR2 is FQNEAQ (reference sequence). The CDR3 is 15 amino acids. V lost 4 bases to trimming and J lost 2 bases, with 13 bases between them. Study-wide results and limits: Out-of-frame sharing of TCR alpha in monozygotic twins was underestimated by models. Cross-sectional statistics, not tracking of the same donors, supported the conclusions. With beta out-of-frame sequences, excess sharing by twins was weaker.

These data were also reused for a study on yellow fever vaccine responses in identical twins.

Sample: CD4+ T cells sorted from blood. The chain joins TRBV7-9 to TRBJ2-3; D not certain. The receptor comes from a woman between 18 and 29 years old in good health. The CDR3 sequence: CASSSTGATTDTQYF. The CDR3 bases are TGTGCCAGCAGCTCCACCGGTGCCACCACAGATACGCAGTATTTT.